What follows are 30 T cell receptor beta chains derived from one specimen sequenced in a study of radiation and T cells in renal cell carcinoma. The time point here: baseline pretreatment blood. Treatment described: 15 Gy SBRT to primary tumor, nephrectomy 4 weeks later. Sequencing was performed with immunoSEQ multiplex PCR; in TCRdb, only in-frame clones are kept and a portion is missing. The sample records about 150,000 clones, 88% being singletons. The sample was blood, taken from a patient whose treatment included radiotherapy and nephrectomy. The receptors come from a woman in her 70s with renal cell carcinoma.

The genes are TRBV30 and TRBJ2-7, with D tentatively TRBD1 (6 bases). V lost 4 bases and J 3 bases, leaving 7 bases between the germline ends. Germline V gene sequence: CDR1 GTSNPN, CDR2 SVGIG (reference sequence). There are 11 residues in the CDR3. CDR3 DNA sequence: TGTGCCTGGATGACAGGCTACGAGCAGTACTTC. It codes for CAWMTGYEQYF.

The CDR3 is CASSLETGSISGANVLTF. Here the CDR3 DNA reads TGCGCCAGCTCCCTTGAGACAGGGTCAATCTCTGGGGCCAACGTCCTGACTTTC. The chain employs TRBV5-1 and TRBJ2-6; 7 nucleotides match TRBD1. The CDR3 covers 18 residues. V shed 7 bases and J 0 bases; nucleotides not matched to a gene: 13. Germline V gene data show CDR1 as SGHRS and CDR2 as YFSETQ.

The chain is built from TRBV7-6 and TRBJ1-1, with unresolved D. The germline gives CDR1 SGHVS, CDR2 FNYEAQ. There are 13 residues in the CDR3. Trimming stripped 6 bases from V and 3 bases from J, with 11 bases between. CDR3 region: CASSRTPDTEAFF. CDR3 in DNA: TGTGCCAGCAGTCGGACCCCGGACACTGAAGCTTTCTTT.

Remarks on this clone: Distinct nucleotide sequences in the sample also encode this CDR3. The rearrangement links TRBV29-1 to TRBJ2-1; TRBD1 matches at 7 bases. Per germline, CDR1 SQVTM and CDR2 ANQGSEA. This CDR3 comprises 13 residues. The trim removed 1 base at V and 7 bases at J, leaving 4 bases unmatched. The CDR3 here is CSVEGAGGNEQFF. For the CDR3, the DNA is TGCAGCGTTGAAGGGGCAGGGGGAAATGAGCAGTTCTTC.

The chain links TRBV7-8 to TRBJ2-3; possibly TRBD1 or TRBD2 for D (6 bases each). Germline V lookup: CDR1 SGHVS, CDR2 FQNEAQ. V shed 0 bases and J shed 3 bases, with 10 bases lying between them. This CDR3 is built from 15 residues. The chain's CDR3 is CASSLAGGPTDTQYF. The CDR3 nucleotides read TGTGCCAGCAGCTTAGCTGGGGGGCCGACAGATACGCAGTATTTT.

The chain uses TRBV2 and TRBJ2-5; D gene uncertain. From germline, CDR1 is SNHLY and CDR2 FYNNEI. V lost 4 bases and J lost 8, with 5 bases in between. This CDR3 is built from 10 residues. CDR3 loop: CASSGVTQYF. CDR3 coding DNA: TGTGCCAGCAGTGGAGTAACCCAGTACTTC. Using reference TRBV2 and TRBJ2-5 for the parts outside the CDR3, the full variable domain is EPEVTQTPSHQVTQMGQEVILRCVPISNHLYFYWYRQILGQKVEFLVSFYNNEISEKSEIFDDQFSVERPDGSNFTLKIRSTKLEDSAMYFCASSGVTQYFGPGTRLLVL.

This clone is a singleton in its sample. The V gene is TRBV5-1, the J gene TRBJ1-4; D ambiguous. The CDR3 runs 14 residues. Germline V lookup: CDR1 SGHRS, CDR2 YFSETQ. The V and J ends lost 0 bases and 8 bases respectively, with 11 bases between them. The CDR3 region is CASSLGAASEKLFF. The DNA of the CDR3 is TGCGCCAGCAGCTTGGGAGCGGCTTCCGAAAAACTGTTTTTT.

The chain employs TRBV9 and TRBJ1-2; possibly TRBD1 for D (6 bases). Trimming shortened V by 0 bases and J by 2 bases, and 8 bases separated the two germline ends. This CDR3 contains 14 residues. Germline assignment: CDR1 SGDLS and CDR2 YYNGEE. The CDR3 nucleotides read TGTGCCAGCAGCGTAGTGGGGGCGAACTATGGCTACACCTTC. Protein product: CASSVVGANYGYTF.

The chain is built from TRBV9 and TRBJ2-3, with TRBD2 matching over 9 bases. Germline assignment: CDR1 SGDLS and CDR2 YYNGEE. The ends lost 0 bases at V and 4 bases at J; junction bases unmatched: 3. There are 15 residues in the CDR3. DNA of the CDR3: TGTGCCAGCAGCGTAGGGCGGGGGGGTGCAGATACGCAGTATTTT. Amino acid sequence: CASSVGRGGADTQYF.

The rearrangement uses TRBV11-3 and TRBJ1-2, with D unclear. CDR3 length equals 15 residues. CDR1 and CDR2 (germline): SGHNT, YENEEA. V lost 5 bases and J lost 1, with 14 bases in between. The CDR3 bases are TGTGCCAGCAGCCCCCTCGGAGGACTTAACTATGGCTACACCTTC. Translated, it gives CASSPLGGLNYGYTF.

CDR3: CASSDPPSYEQYF. The CDR3 coding sequence is TGTGCCAGCAGTGACCCCCCCTCCTACGAGCAGTACTTC. The chain employs TRBV6-1 and TRBJ2-7; no reliable D call. The CDR3 runs 13 residues. V lost 3 bases to trimming and J lost 0 bases, with 6 bases between them. Germline CDR1 reads MNHNS; CDR2 reads SASEGT.

The chain combines TRBV4-1 with TRBJ2-5; 10 bases fit TRBD2. The J call may be faulty, since TRBJ2-7 better matches the DNA end. Germline V lookup: CDR1 MGHRA, CDR2 YSYEKL. The CDR3 totals 16 residues. CDR3 loop: CASSLQIAGGPYEQYF. The CDR3 bases are TGCGCCAGCAGCCTACAAATAGCGGGGGGACCCTACGAGCAGTACTTC.

This chain connects TRBV7-2 to TRBJ2-5; weak D call: TRBD1 (5 bases). The CDR3 has 14 amino acids. V lost 1 base, J lost 2 bases, and 8 bases lay in between. Germline loops: CDR1 SGHTA, CDR2 FQGNSA. The CDR3 is CASSLVQGQETQYF. CDR3 nucleotide sequence: TGTGCCAGCAGCTTAGTTCAGGGTCAAGAGACCCAGTACTTC.

This clone has just a few counts. A junction end diverges from the germline sequence, so it may reflect a read error. The chain combines TRBV28 with TRBJ1-1, with no clear D. The CDR3 length is 11 residues. Germline assignment: CDR1 MDHEN and CDR2 SYDVKM. CDR3 nucleotide sequence: TGTGCCAGCGGTTTGAACACTGAAGCTTTCTTT. Residues: CASGLNTEAFF.

The chain has TRBV5-1 and TRBJ2-5, with D perhaps matching TRBD2 (5 bases). Looked up from germline, CDR1 is SGHRS and CDR2 is YFSETQ. The CDR3 loop spans 14 amino acids. Deletions cut 1 base from V and 0 bases from J, with 7 bases between. This CDR3 is CASSLSGYQETQYF. CDR3 DNA: TGCGCCAGCAGCTTGTCGGGGTACCAAGAGACCCAGTACTTC.

Of note for this clone: The junction departs from the called germline gene at one end, perhaps through a read error. The V gene is TRBV6-5, the J gene TRBJ2-7; TRBD1 matches 9 bases. The V gene's germline CDR1 is MNHEY and CDR2 SVGAGI. The CDR3 is made up of 14 amino acids. CDR3 sequence (DNA): TGTGCCAGCAGTCGACAGGGGGGGTCCTCCGAGCAGTACTTC. As protein: CASSRQGGSSEQYF.

This sequence joins TRBV5-8 and TRBJ1-1; possibly TRBD1 for D (6 bases). Germline assignment: CDR1 SGHTS and CDR2 YDEGEE. V was cut by 5 bases and J by 4 bases, with 12 bases left in between. The CDR3 is made up of 13 amino acids. CDR3 residues: CASRLTGSTEAFF. CDR3 nucleotide sequence: TGTGCCAGCAGACTTACAGGGAGCACTGAAGCTTTCTTT.

The chain links TRBV4-1 to TRBJ2-7; 7 nucleotides align to TRBD1. There are 17 residues in the CDR3. Germline V CDR1 and CDR2: MGHRA, YSYEKL. V shed 3 bases, J shed 3 bases, and the junction held 14 bases outside the gene matches. The CDR3 nucleotides are TGCGCCAGCAGCCAGGTAAGGGTTAGACAGGGATACTACGAGCAGTACTTC. Amino acid sequence: CASSQVRVRQGYYEQYF.

V usage is TRBV2 and J usage is TRBJ2-3; no firm D call. V gave up 2 bases and J gave up 0 bases, with 6 bases separating them. Germline V lookup: CDR1 SNHLY, CDR2 FYNNEI. This CDR3 is built from 14 residues. The CDR3 reads CASSETRSTDTQYF. The CDR3 nucleotides are TGTGCCAGCAGTGAAACGCGCAGCACAGATACGCAGTATTTT. Combining the CDR3 with reference TRBV2 and TRBJ2-3 gives the whole variable domain EPEVTQTPSHQVTQMGQEVILRCVPISNHLYFYWYRQILGQKVEFLVSFYNNEISEKSEIFDDQFSVERPDGSNFTLKIRSTKLEDSAMYFCASSETRSTDTQYFGPGTRLTVL.

J is TRBJ2-2 and V is TRBV29-1; D unclear. Trimming pared 3 bases from V and 2 bases from J, leaving 7 bases between. Germline assignment: CDR1 SQVTM and CDR2 ANQGSEA. CDR3 length: 13 residues. The CDR3: CSVESANTGELFF. The CDR3 coding sequence is TGCAGCGTTGAGTCAGCTAACACCGGGGAGCTGTTTTTT.

The CDR3 sequence: CASSSPVRGLETQYF. In DNA, the CDR3 is TGTGCCAGCAGCTCCCCCGTACGGGGGTTGGAGACCCAGTACTTC. The chain couples TRBV5-4 to TRBJ2-5, with D maybe TRBD2 (6 bases). V was clipped by 3 bases and J by 5 bases, with 17 bases between them. This CDR3 contains 15 residues. Germline-derived CDR1 and CDR2 are SGHNT and YYREEE (reference sequence).

CDR3 coding DNA: TGTGCCAGCAGTTTAGAGGCGGTGACAGGGATTGAAAAACTGTTTTTT. It is translated as CASSLEAVTGIEKLFF. The chain joins TRBV28 to TRBJ1-4; 7 bases are shared with TRBD1. The CDR3 consists of 16 residues. J was trimmed by 7 bases and V by 2 bases; bases with no gene match: 10. Germline CDR1 MDHEN, CDR2 SYDVKM. The complete variable domain, with remaining parts taken from reference TRBV28 and TRBJ1-4, reads DVKVTQSSRYLVKRTGEKVFLECVQDMDHENMFWYRQDPGLGLRLIYFSYDVKMKEKGDIPEGYSVSREKKERFSLILESASTNQTSMYLCASSLEAVTGIEKLFFGSGTQLSVL.

The V gene is TRBV5-8, the J gene TRBJ1-2, with 9 bases fitting TRBD1. The germline CDR1 and CDR2 sequences are SGHTS and YDEGEE. V was clipped by 0 bases and J by 8 bases; unmatched bases: 8. This CDR3 region has 15 residues. The CDR3: CASSLAGQGLNGYTF. CDR3 DNA sequence: TGTGCCAGCAGCTTGGCTGGACAGGGGTTGAACGGCTACACCTTC. The full variable domain, with the rest looked up from reference TRBV5-8 and TRBJ1-2, is EAGVTQSPTHLIKTRGQQATLRCSPISGHTSVYWYQQALGLGLQFLLWYDEGEERNRGNFPPRFSGRQFPNYSSELNVNALELEDSALYLCASSLAGQGLNGYTFGSGTRLTVV.

V gene TRBV28 combines with J gene TRBJ1-1; the D is unclear. V gave up 3 bases and J gave up 4 bases, with 12 bases separating them. There are 14 residues in the CDR3. Germline CDR1 reads MDHEN; CDR2 reads SYDVKM. The DNA of the CDR3 is TGTGCCAGCAGTTTGGCACACGGGGTCACTGAAGCTTTCTTT. Its translation is CASSLAHGVTEAFF.

This clone appeared a few times. V is TRBV30 and J is TRBJ1-1; no clear D. Germline V gene sequence: CDR1 GTSNPN, CDR2 SVGIG (reference sequence). The CDR3 is 15 amino acids. The V and J ends lost 1 base and 1 base respectively, with 13 bases between them. The CDR3 DNA sequence: TGTGCCTGGAGTGGATCTGCGTTCGGGAACACTGAAGCTTTCTTT. It is translated as CAWSGSAFGNTEAFF.

The CDR3 sequence: CASSPGMGAQYF. The CDR3 DNA reads TGTGCCAGCAGCCCCGGGATGGGGGCGCAGTATTTT. The chain is built from TRBV5-5 and TRBJ2-3, with D possibly called TRBD1 or TRBD2 (5 bases each). In germline, CDR1 is SGHKS, CDR2 YYEKEE (reference sequence). V lost 4 bases to trimming and J lost 10 bases, with 13 bases between them. The CDR3 has 12 residues.

The V call is TRBV29-1, the J call TRBJ1-1, with no clear D. Germline assignment: CDR1 SQVTM and CDR2 ANQGSEA. The CDR3 spans 15 residues. Trimming left V 4 bases short and J 1 base short, with 16 bases between. The DNA of the CDR3 is TGCAGCGTTGGAAATCGGCGCAGTCAGAACACTGAAGCTTTCTTT. Translated: CSVGNRRSQNTEAFF.

This sequence joins TRBV5-1 and TRBJ2-3; no clear D. The CDR3 spans 14 residues. V lost 0 bases and J 5 bases, leaving 10 bases between the germline ends. CDR1 and CDR2 (germline): SGHRS, YFSETQ. CDR3 residues: CASSLGSWGDTQYF. The CDR3 bases are TGCGCCAGCAGCTTGGGGTCCTGGGGAGATACGCAGTATTTT.

This clone was counted once. V and J are TRBV9 and TRBJ1-2; D ambiguous. Trimming left V 0 bases short and J 3 bases short, with 15 bases between. Germline CDR1 SGDLS, CDR2 YYNGEE. The CDR3 spans 16 residues. CDR3 sequence (DNA): TGTGCCAGCAGCGTAGGGTGGGGATCGACGCACTATGGCTACACCTTC. Translated, it gives CASSVGWGSTHYGYTF. The whole variable domain, remainder taken from reference TRBV9 and TRBJ1-2, is DSGVTQTPKHLITATGQRVTLRCSPRSGDLSVYWYQQSLDQGLQFLIQYYNGEERAKGNILERFSAQQFPDLHSELNLSSLELGDSALYFCASSVGWGSTHYGYTFGSGTRLTVV.

The V gene is TRBV5-1, the J gene TRBJ2-2; the D gene is possibly TRBD1 (5 bases). CDR1 is SGHRS and CDR2 is YFSETQ in the germline V gene. Trimming cost V 0 bases and J 4 bases, with 10 bases left between them. This CDR3 comprises 15 residues. The CDR3 DNA sequence: TGCGCCAGCAGCTTGGTGGCAGGGCGCACCGGGGAGCTGTTTTTT. It specifies CASSLVAGRTGELFF.